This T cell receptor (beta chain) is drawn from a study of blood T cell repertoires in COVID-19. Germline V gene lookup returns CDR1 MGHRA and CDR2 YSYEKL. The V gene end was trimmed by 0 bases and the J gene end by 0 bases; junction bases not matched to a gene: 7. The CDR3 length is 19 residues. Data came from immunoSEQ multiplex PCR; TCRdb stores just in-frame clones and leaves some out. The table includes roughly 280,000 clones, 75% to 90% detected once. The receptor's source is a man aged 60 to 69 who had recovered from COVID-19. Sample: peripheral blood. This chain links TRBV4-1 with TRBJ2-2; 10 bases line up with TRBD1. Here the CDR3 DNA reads TGCGCCAGCAGCCAAGATCTGGGACAGGGGTTCACGAACACCGGGGAGCTGTTTTTT. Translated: CASSQDLGQGFTNTGELFF.